What follows are 17 T cell receptor beta chains derived from one specimen sequenced in a study of OX40 agonist ivuxolimab in advanced cancers. Library preparation used the immunoSEQ multiplex PCR assay. TCRdb provides this immuneACCESS table in a form limited to in-frame rearrangements. Some clones are lacking; in checked studies, under half of them reflect an unresolved V gene, and why the rest are absent is not known. This sample comprises roughly 60,000 clones, 84% of them detected only once. Roughly 4.4% of the sample is taken by the ten largest. The sequencing used CD4+ or CD8+ T cells sorted from blood, collected in a trial of the OX40 agonist ivuxolimab. These receptors originate from an adult with an advanced solid tumor such as melanoma, head and neck, liver or kidney cancer.

The chain carries TRBV6-4 and TRBJ2-7; D might be TRBD1 (7 bases). Germline values: CDR1 MRHNA, CDR2 SNTAGT. Trimming shortened V by 2 bases and J by 0 bases, and 20 bases separated the two germline ends. This CDR3 has 18 residues. The CDR3 spells CASSDGGTERRSSYEQYF. The DNA for the CDR3 is TGTGCCAGCAGTGACGGCGGGACAGAGCGTAGGAGCTCCTACGAGCAGTACTTC.

This clone is medium-sized within its sample. The chain uses TRBV21-1 and TRBJ1-5. TRBV21-1 is termed a pseudogene. The CDR3 has 15 residues. CDR3 sequence: CASSKGRYSNQPQHF. CDR3 nucleotide sequence: TGTGCCAGCAGCAAAGGCCGGTATAGCAATCAGCCCCAGCATTTT.

V and J are TRBV14 and TRBJ1-1, with D perhaps matching TRBD1 (5 bases). V gave up 0 bases and J gave up 9 bases, with 8 bases separating them. CDR1 is SGHDN and CDR2 is FVKESK in the germline V gene. The CDR3 is made up of 12 amino acids. The CDR3 DNA reads TGTGCCAGCAGCCAAGAGCAGGGCCAAGCTTTCTTT. The encoded protein is CASSQEQGQAFF. The full variable domain, its missing parts supplied by reference TRBV14 and TRBJ1-1, is EAGVTQFPSHSVIEKGQTVTLRCDPISGHDNLYWYRRVMGKEIKFLLHFVKESKQDESGMPNNRFLAERTGGTYSTLKVQPAELEDSGVYFCASSQEQGQAFFGQGTRLTVV.

This sequence joins TRBV5-4 and TRBJ1-2; D not certain. Trimming pared 0 bases from V and 8 bases from J, leaving 8 bases between. This CDR3 has 12 amino acids. Germline V gene data show CDR1 as SGHNT and CDR2 as YYREEE (reference sequence). In nucleotides, the CDR3 is TGTGCCAGCAGCTTGGCCGGCTGGGGCTACACCTTC. Protein product: CASSLAGWGYTF.

This clone turned up a few times. The chain joins TRBV7-9 to TRBJ1-4; no reliable D call. The V and J ends lost 4 bases and 5 bases respectively, with 14 bases between them. This CDR3 has 15 residues. The germline gives CDR1 SEHNR, CDR2 FQNEAQ (reference sequence). CDR3: CASSSTSDPNEKLFF. Written as DNA, the CDR3 is TGTGCCAGCAGCTCAACCTCGGACCCGAATGAAAAACTGTTTTTT.

The V and J genes are TRBV7-3 and TRBJ2-1, with D perhaps matching TRBD1 or TRBD2 (5 bases each). Germline V gene lookup returns CDR1 SGHTA and CDR2 FQGTGA. Between the trimmed V and J ends, which lost 4 bases and 7 bases, there was a span of 17 bases. This CDR3 spans 15 amino acids. The CDR3 DNA reads TGTGCCAGCAGCTCCGAGCCGGGACCACAGAATGAGCAGTTCTTC. This gives the protein CASSSEPGPQNEQFF.

The chain combines TRBV2 with TRBJ1-5; TRBD1 matches 8 bases. The CDR3 is made up of 15 amino acids. Germline V gives CDR1 SNHLY, CDR2 FYNNEI. The V gene end was trimmed by 1 base and the J gene end by 7 bases; junction bases not matched to a gene: 6. In DNA, the CDR3 is TGTGCCAGCAGTGAAGACAGGGGGGGAAGGCAGCCCCAGCATTTT. Its protein product is CASSEDRGGRQPQHF.

In this sample, this clone is medium-sized. The same CDR3 is also encoded by other DNA sequences in this sample. This chain joins TRBV30 and TRBJ2-5, with D maybe TRBD1 (6 bases). CDR3 length: 13 residues. With 1 base removed from V and 5 bases from J, the gap between germline ends came to 11 bases. CDR1 is GTSNPN and CDR2 is SVGIG in the germline V gene (reference sequence). The CDR3 sequence is CAWSAGVGETQYF. CDR3 sequence (DNA): TGTGCCTGGAGTGCAGGGGTAGGCGAGACCCAGTACTTC. Together with reference TRBV30 and TRBJ2-5, the CDR3 gives the full variable domain: SQTIHQWPATLVQPVGSPLSLECTVEGTSNPNLYWYRQAAGRGLQLLFYSVGIGQISSEVPQNLSASRPQDRQFILSSKKLLLSDSGFYLCAWSAGVGETQYFGPGTRLLVL.

The V and J genes are TRBV28 and TRBJ2-2; D is unresolved. Germline values: CDR1 MDHEN, CDR2 SYDVKM. V shed 7 bases and J shed 6 bases, with 12 bases lying between them. The CDR3 is made up of 13 amino acids. This CDR3 reads CASNRFSPGELFF. The DNA for the CDR3 is TGTGCCAGCAATAGGTTTTCCCCCGGGGAGCTGTTTTTT.

In this sample, this clone turned up once. The chain has TRBV9 and TRBJ1-3, with no clear D. Germline CDR1 SGDLS, CDR2 YYNGEE. The V and J ends lost 1 base and 0 bases respectively, with 8 bases between them. This CDR3 is built from 15 residues. The DNA of the CDR3 is TGTGCCAGCAGCGTAACCGCGGTCTCTGGAAACACCATATATTTT. Translation gives CASSVTAVSGNTIYF.

This chain uses TRBV19 with TRBJ2-1; the match to TRBD1 covers 10 bases. V dropped 10 bases and J dropped 7; count of bases not matched to a gene: 13. The CDR3 contains 15 residues. Germline V gene data show CDR1 as LNHDA and CDR2 as SQIVND (reference sequence). CDR3 DNA sequence: TGTGCCACCTCGGATGAGACAGGGGGCGTGAATGAGCAGTTCTTC. Translation gives CATSDETGGVNEQFF.

The chain has TRBV10-2 and TRBJ2-1; a weak D match, TRBD1 (6 bases). The germline V and J ends were trimmed by 0 bases and 5 bases, with 11 bases remaining between them. The CDR3 is made up of 15 amino acids. Per the germline V gene, CDR1 is WSHSY and CDR2 is SAAADI. CDR3 in DNA: TGCGCCAGCAGTGAGTCCGGGACATTTAACAATGAGCAGTTCTTC. Translating gives CASSESGTFNNEQFF.

V gene TRBV2 combines with J gene TRBJ1-2; a possible D gene is TRBD1 (6 bases). Germline values: CDR1 SNHLY, CDR2 FYNNEI. Trimming shortened V by 8 bases and J by 8 bases, and 15 bases separated the two germline ends. CDR3 length equals 12 residues. Here the CDR3 reads CASGTQGRGYTF. The CDR3 DNA reads as TGTGCCAGCGGGACACAGGGCAGGGGCTACACCTTC. Variable domain in full (rest from reference TRBV2 and TRBJ1-2): EPEVTQTPSHQVTQMGQEVILRCVPISNHLYFYWYRQILGQKVEFLVSFYNNEISEKSEIFDDQFSVERPDGSNFTLKIRSTKLEDSAMYFCASGTQGRGYTFGSGTRLTVV.

This clone qualifies as medium-sized. The chain employs TRBV6-5 and TRBJ1-5, with D perhaps matching TRBD1 (5 bases). This CDR3 region has 14 residues. Trimming took off 8 bases at V and 2 bases at J, with 13 bases between the two ends. CDR1 is MNHEY, CDR2 SVGAGI, per germline. CDR3 amino acids: CASCPGRGNQPQHF. The CDR3 DNA reads TGTGCCAGCTGTCCGGGCAGGGGCAATCAGCCCCAGCATTTT.

The chain links TRBV27 to TRBJ2-7; weak D call: TRBD2 (5 bases). This CDR3 comprises 15 residues. Per the germline V gene, CDR1 is MNHEY and CDR2 is SMNVEV (reference sequence). Trimming took 5 bases from V and 2 from J, leaving 16 bases between them. The CDR3 is CASSPGAGSTYEQYF. CDR3 in DNA: TGTGCCAGCAGTCCGGGCGCGGGTTCAACCTACGAGCAGTACTTC.

This sequence joins TRBV14 and TRBJ2-1; a possible D gene is TRBD2 (6 bases). With 7 bases removed from V and 6 bases from J, the gap between germline ends came to 16 bases. The CDR3 contains 14 residues. The germline gives CDR1 SGHDN, CDR2 FVKESK. The chain's CDR3 is CASNTGLASNEQFF. CDR3 nucleotide sequence: TGTGCCAGCAATACGGGGCTAGCGTCCAATGAGCAGTTCTTC.

This chain connects TRBV4-1 to TRBJ1-1; 7 nucleotides align to TRBD1. V shed 3 bases and J 7 bases; nucleotides not matched to a gene: 8. The CDR3 loop spans 14 amino acids. Germline V gives CDR1 MGHRA, CDR2 YSYEKL. DNA for the CDR3: TGCGCCAGCAGCCACCCTGACAGGGAAGGTGAAGCTTTCTTT. Amino acid sequence: CASSHPDREGEAFF.